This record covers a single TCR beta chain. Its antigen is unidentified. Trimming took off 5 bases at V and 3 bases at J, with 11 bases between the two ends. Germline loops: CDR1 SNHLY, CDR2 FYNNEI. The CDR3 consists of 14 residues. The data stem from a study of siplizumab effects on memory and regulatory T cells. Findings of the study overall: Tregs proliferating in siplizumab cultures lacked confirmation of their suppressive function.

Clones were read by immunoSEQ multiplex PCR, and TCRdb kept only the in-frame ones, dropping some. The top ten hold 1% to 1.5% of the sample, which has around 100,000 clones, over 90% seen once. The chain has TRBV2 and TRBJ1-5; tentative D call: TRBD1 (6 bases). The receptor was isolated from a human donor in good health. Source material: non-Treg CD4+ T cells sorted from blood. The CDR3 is CASSPTGINQPQHF. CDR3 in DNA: TGTGCCAGCAGTCCGACAGGTATCAATCAGCCCCAGCATTTT.